The clone carrying this T cell receptor (beta chain) was found a few times. The data derive from a study of sequential checkpoint blockade in melanoma. Deletions cut 0 bases from V and 10 bases from J, with 18 bases between. The germline V gene encodes CDR1 LNHNV and CDR2 YYDKDF (reference sequence). The CDR3 has 15 residues. Sample treatment: randomized to nivolumab then ipilimumab (arm A) or the reverse (arm B). Clones were sequenced by immunoSEQ multiplex PCR, and TCRdb holds only the in-frame ones, with some missing. Among fewer than 15,000 clones listed, 75% to 80% were seen once. J is TRBJ1-2 and V is TRBV15; D is perhaps TRBD1 (6 bases). Here the sequenced sample was CD8+ T cells sorted from blood (inferred from file names), taken from a patient given nivolumab and ipilimumab in sequence. The origin of this receptor is a human donor with melanoma. This CDR3 reads CATSRDTQGPWDYTF. The CDR3 coding sequence is TGTGCCACCAGCAGAGACACGCAGGGGCCTTGGGACTACACCTTC.